This T cell receptor beta chain stems from a study of T cell clonality in common variable immunodeficiency. Patients and controls were mostly of Caucasian heritage. Points on this clone: What it binds is unknown. The read finishes 3 residues shy of the CDR3 end, and the germline J gene is used to complete it.

Repertoires were generated with immunoSEQ multiplex PCR, while TCRdb's copy carries only in-frame clones and drops some. The sample has 45,000 to 65,000 clones, none seen only once. The CDR3 spans 14 residues. Between the trimmed V and J ends, which lost 0 bases and 5 bases, there was a span of 14 bases. The germline V gene has CDR1 DFQATT and CDR2 SNEGSKA (reference sequence). The study, taken as a whole, reports: Common variable immunodeficiency TCR beta sequences reportedly had fewer deletions and N-nucleotide insertions.

This chain links TRBV20-1 with TRBJ2-7; D is possibly TRBD1 (6 bases). This TCR came from a person aged 18 to 70 in good health. Sequencing input: peripheral blood mononuclear cells. Incomplete CDR3 DNA: TGCAGTGCTAGAGACGGGACAAGGTTCGACGAG. Its translation is CSARDGTRFDE. The entire CDR3 sequence reads CSARDGTRFDEQYF.